The sequence of this T cell receptor (beta chain) was determined in a study of cytomegalovirus exposure and HLA in healthy donors. The overall study: Among roughly 180 million T cells, an earlier analysis found around 100 million unique TCR beta sequences.

This PCR relied on a set of 60 Vbeta primers and 13 Jbeta primers. Clones were read by immunoSEQ multiplex PCR, and TCRdb kept only the in-frame ones, dropping some. This sample's clone table lists some 120,000 clones. Turning to this clone: Antigen: not known.

General observations from the study: Later analysis placed DRB1 highest and HLA-C lowest in TCR association rates, which differed by HLA locus. Analysis was performed later, and it showed HLA-associated TCR beta chains to be more clonally expanded than equally common others. Sequencing probably produced one cluster of sequence variants that were highly shared.

Trimming cost V 7 bases and J 6 bases; bases outside gene matches: 12. The germline CDR1 and CDR2 sequences are KGHSH and LQKENI. The length of the CDR3 is 14 residues. The specimen was PBMCs. The TCR was taken from a man between 40 and 49 years old in good health and CMV-seropositive. This chain uses TRBV18 with TRBJ2-7, with 7 nucleotides matching TRBD1. The CDR3 DNA sequence: TGTGCCAGCTGCGACAGGGCGTGGAGCAGCGAGCAGTACTTC. It codes for CASCDRAWSSEQYF. Supplemented by reference TRBV18 and TRBJ2-7, the full variable domain reads NAGVMQNPRHLVRRRGQEARLRCSPMKGHSHVYWYRQLPEEGLKFMVYLQKENIIDESGMPKERFSAEFPKEGPSILRIQQVVRGDSAAYFCASCDRAWSSEQYFGPGTRLTVT.